Presented here are 6 T cell receptor beta chains from one specimen sequenced in a study of blood T cell repertoires in COVID-19. Sequencing used immunoSEQ multiplex PCR; TCRdb keeps in-frame clones, though not all of them. Of about 37,000 clones listed, about 90% are singletons. Specimen: peripheral blood. The origin of the receptors is a human donor in a cohort sampled during active COVID-19.

V and J are TRBV28 and TRBJ2-7, with 9 bases identical to TRBD1. V shed 7 bases, J shed 6 bases, and the junction held 4 bases outside the gene matches. Germline V CDR1 and CDR2: MDHEN, SYDVKM. The CDR3 covers 12 residues. The CDR3 sequence: CASTGQGREQYF. DNA of the CDR3: TGTGCCAGCACGGGACAGGGCCGCGAGCAGTACTTC.

V usage is TRBV5-1 and J usage is TRBJ2-7; TRBD1 agrees at 7 bases. Germline loops: CDR1 SGHRS, CDR2 YFSETQ. CDR3 size: 16 residues. Trimming took 0 bases from V and 2 from J; bases not matched to a gene: 8. CDR3 sequence: CASSLARGTVTYEQYF. The CDR3 DNA reads TGCGCCAGCAGCTTGGCCCGAGGGACAGTTACCTACGAGCAGTACTTC.

This clone was detected only a few times. The rearrangement links TRBV5-5 to TRBJ2-7; a possible D gene is TRBD1 (5 bases). Germline CDR1 and CDR2: SGHKS and YYEKEE (reference sequence). This CDR3 contains 12 residues. V was shortened by 2 bases and J by 4 bases, with 7 bases between the two germline ends. CDR3 coding DNA: TGTGCCAGCAGCTTCCAGGGATACGAGCAGTACTTC. It yields the protein CASSFQGYEQYF.

The chain employs TRBV4-3 and TRBJ2-1, with a tentative D call TRBD2 (5 bases). The CDR3 is 15 amino acids. The V end was cut by 4 bases, the J end by 9 bases, with 19 bases between. Germline V gene data show CDR1 as LGHNA and CDR2 as YSLEER. The CDR3 DNA is TGCGCCAGCAGCCCGGCTGAGAGGGATGTGTCTGAGCAGTTCTTC. Its protein product is CASSPAERDVSEQFF.

The V call is TRBV3-1 (or the pseudogene TRBV3-2), the J call TRBJ2-4; the match to TRBD2 covers 11 bases. CDR1 is LGHDT, CDR2 YNNKEL, per germline (reference sequence). This CDR3 spans 19 amino acids. Trimming cost V 0 bases and J 3 bases; bases outside gene matches: 10. CDR3 sequence reads: CASSQDFYSGGVSKNIQYF. Here the CDR3 DNA reads TGTGCCAGCAGCCAAGACTTTTATAGCGGGGGGGTTAGCAAAAACATTCAGTACTTC.

This sequence joins TRBV11-3 and TRBJ2-7; tentatively, D is TRBD1 (5 bases). V shed 1 base and J shed 2 bases, with 6 bases lying between them. Per the germline V gene, CDR1 is SGHNT and CDR2 is YENEEA. The CDR3 extends over 13 amino acids. In DNA, the CDR3 is TGTGCCAGCAGCTTAGGCAGGGCCTACGAGCAGTACTTC. This codes for CASSLGRAYEQYF.